This T cell receptor beta chain was recorded in a study of PD-1 blockade in classical Hodgkin lymphoma. Study-wide background: Treatment was intravenous nivolumab, 3 mg/kg every 2 weeks, until progression.

Each patient experienced a relapse that followed autologous stem cell transplantation, and brentuximab vedotin exposure varied. Classification of best responses gave complete response, partial response or progressive disease. Germline V CDR1 and CDR2: MGHRA, YSYEKL. V gave up 0 bases and J gave up 5 bases; unmatched junction bases: 6. The CDR3 spans 16 residues. Assay used: immunoSEQ multiplex PCR; TCRdb lists only in-frame clones, some missing. Of about 98,000 clones listed, approximately 80% are singletons. The material sequenced was peripheral blood mononuclear cells (PBMCs), taken before the second cycle of nivolumab. The clonotype comes from a human donor with classical Hodgkin lymphoma. This rearrangement joins TRBV4-1 to TRBJ2-1, with 8 bases fitting TRBD2. CDR3 protein: CASSQERLAFNNEQFF. CDR3 DNA: TGCGCCAGCAGCCAAGAAAGACTAGCGTTCAACAATGAGCAGTTCTTC.